Below are 9 T cell receptor beta chains sequenced from a single sample in a study of blood T cells in healthy people across ages. The use of a sample-barcoded 5' primer and a J-beta primer mix characterized a second PCR of about 6 to 12 cycles. TCRdb recomputed calls from the 5' RACE reads with MiXCR, one row per CDR3 protein. The sample holds about 800,000 distinct CDR3 sequences; around 50% are singletons and the top ten take 15% to 20%. Sequencing was carried out using blood. The receptors here all came from a man of 80 years or more in good health.

The J gene is TRBJ2-5, the V gene TRBV15; no definite D call. V was pared by 0 bases and J by 5 bases, with 10 bases between. The CDR3 consists of 14 residues. From germline, CDR1 is LNHNV and CDR2 YYDKDF (reference sequence). This CDR3 reads CATSRDPGSETQYF. The CDR3 region has the DNA TGTGCCACCAGCAGAGATCCGGGTTCCGAGACCCAGTACTTC.

This clonotype has more than one count but fewer than ten. The rearrangement joins TRBV7-2 to TRBJ2-4, with 9 bases aligning to TRBD1. Germline V CDR1 and CDR2: SGHTA, FQGNSA. The length of the CDR3 is 12 residues. V shed 1 base and J 15 bases; nucleotides not matched to a gene: 4. DNA for the CDR3: TGTGCCAGCAGCTTAGAAGGGACAGGGTGGTACTTC. It yields the protein CASSLEGTGWYF.

About this clonotype: An end of the junction does not agree with germline; a read error may underlie this. The chain combines TRBV30 with TRBJ2-1; 10 nucleotides align to TRBD2. The CDR3 has 15 amino acids. Germline V CDR1 and CDR2: GTSNPN, SVGIG (reference sequence). This CDR3 reads CVWSGSGRRRNEQFF. The CDR3 DNA follows: TGTGTCTGGAGTGGTAGCGGGAGGCGAAGGAATGAGCAGTTCTTC.

Many counts were recorded for this clonotype. This sequence joins TRBV29-1 and TRBJ2-5; 14 bases map to TRBD2. V lost 5 bases, J lost 5 bases, and 7 bases stayed unmatched. Germline CDR1 SQVTM, CDR2 ANQGSEA. The CDR3 has 15 amino acids. The CDR3 DNA is TGCAGCGTTCGGGGGACTAGCGGGAGACAGGAGACCCAGTACTTC. Translated: CSVRGTSGRQETQYF. The full variable domain, with the rest looked up from reference TRBV29-1 and TRBJ2-5, is SAVISQKPSRDICQRGTSLTIQCQVDSQVTMMFWYRQQPGQSLTLIATANQGSEATYESGFVIDKFPISRPNLTFSTLTVSNMSPEDSSIYLCSVRGTSGRQETQYFGPGTRLLVL.

Ten or more counts support this clonotype. This chain connects TRBV3-1 to TRBJ2-5; 7 bases match TRBD1. Trimming took 1 base from V and 1 from J; bases not matched to a gene: 6. Germline V CDR1 and CDR2: LGHDT, YNNKEL (reference sequence). The CDR3 loop spans 16 amino acids. The CDR3 nucleotides read TGTGCCAGCAGCCAAGCAACCGGGACAGCCCAAGAGACCCAGTACTTC. Translating it yields CASSQATGTAQETQYF.

The chain couples TRBV4-2 to TRBJ2-1; 7 bases fit TRBD2. This CDR3 has 16 residues. In germline, CDR1 is LGHNA, CDR2 YNFKEQ. V was pared by 0 bases and J by 5 bases, with 7 bases of the junction left unmatched. The CDR3 region is CASSQDGRAGNNEQFF. The DNA of the CDR3 is TGTGCCAGCAGCCAAGACGGACGAGCGGGAAACAATGAGCAGTTCTTC.

The chain couples TRBV20-1 to TRBJ2-4; no firm D call. The CDR3 extends over 14 amino acids. V was cut by 5 bases and J by 0 bases, with 11 bases left in between. CDR1 is DFQATT, CDR2 SNEGSKA, per germline (reference sequence). In nucleotides, the CDR3 is TGCAGTGCTCCGATTAACATAGCCAAAAACATTCAGTACTTC. Its protein is CSAPINIAKNIQYF.

The chain joins TRBV9 to TRBJ2-3; the match to TRBD2 covers 7 bases. Germline CDR1 SGDLS, CDR2 YYNGEE. The CDR3 contains 14 residues. The V and J ends lost 5 bases and 9 bases, in that order; junction bases with no gene match: 12. The CDR3 DNA follows: TGTGCCAGCAGTCTTCTAGCGGAGGCAGGGACGCAGTATTTT. This codes for CASSLLAEAGTQYF.

The chain employs TRBV9 and TRBJ2-4, with D perhaps matching TRBD1 or TRBD2 (5 bases each). This CDR3 spans 13 amino acids. CDR1 is SGDLS and CDR2 is YYNGEE in the germline V gene. V was clipped by 3 bases and J by 13 bases, with 17 bases between them. The CDR3 sequence is CASSATMDTTQYF. As DNA, the CDR3 is TGTGCCAGCAGCGCGACTATGGACACAACCCAGTACTTC.